This T cell receptor beta chain was recorded in a study of cytomegalovirus exposure and HLA in healthy donors. For this clone: Its antigen is as yet unknown.

The CDR3 has 13 amino acids. Germline V gene lookup returns CDR1 PRHDT and CDR2 FYEKMQ (reference sequence). V lost 3 bases and J lost 2, with 7 bases in between. Study-level findings and limits: The study designated 160 or so TCR beta chains cytomegalovirus-associated.

Data came from immunoSEQ multiplex PCR; TCRdb stores just in-frame clones and leaves some out. This table holds fewer than 95,000 clones, roughly 83% found once. The TCR sequence derives from a young woman in good health and CMV-seropositive. The chain employs TRBV13 and TRBJ2-5; D may be TRBD2 (6 bases). Sequenced input: PBMCs. The CDR3 DNA is TGTGCCAGCAGCTTCGGGGGTCAAGAGACCCAGTACTTC. It translates to CASSFGGQETQYF.